The TCR beta chain under discussion was sequenced for a study of T cells in Graves' hyperthyroidism and ophthalmopathy (dated by TCRdb to between 2018 and 2020). A note on the overall study: Peripheral blood was collected at initial diagnosis, before any treatment. A discovery cohort of about 100 patients, about 40 with Graves' ophthalmopathy and 55 to 60 with stable Graves' hyperthyroidism, was used to find distinguishing TCR V-J signatures. The study also compared thyroid tissue and blood T-cell repertoires from a handful of Graves' hyperthyroidism patients. The roughly 90 discovery patients were divided at random into training and test sets in a 7:3 ratio. After sampling, hyperthyroidism patients received methimazole starting at 30 mg daily, and ophthalmopathy patients received high-dose intravenous methylprednisolone. An independent validation cohort of about 20 hyperthyroidism patients and 17 patients who later progressed to ophthalmopathy tested prospective prediction of ophthalmopathy. The paper reports TCR Vbeta CDR3 sequencing of 135 peripheral blood samples: approximately 41 ophthalmopathy, 70 to 85 hyperthyroidism and around 17 progressor patients.

From cysteine to phenylalanine, the CDR3 is 14 amino acids long. Just the 42-base CDR3 DNA is kept, in frame starting at base 1. The TCR beta CDR3 regions were amplified from RNA transcripts. The first round of RT-PCR for the TCR CDR3 was performed with the HTBI primer set and the Qiagen OneStep RT-PCR kit. Libraries were constructed in a second round of multiplex PCR, after which size selection and purification were performed. Sequencing of the libraries was done on an Illumina HiSeq2000 using paired-end 100 bp reads. The study's own analysis went as follows. Raw data were processed with SOAPnuke, discarding reads with adapters, uncalled bases, mean Phred below 15, or no exact constant-primer or identifier match. High-quality paired reads were merged with COPE v1.2.5, and unique nucleotide sequences were defined as clonotypes. MiTCR v1.1 was used to align the clonotypes against IMGT TRBV, TRBD and TRBJ reference segments. The analysis included only V-J combinations with a frequency above 0.0001, which together covered over 98% of the repertoires. A TCS score was defined as the ratio between F50 (clonal expansion) and ExV (chaos), using BLOSUM62-based TCRdist between CDR3 peptides within each V-J. Welch's t-statistics and random forest reduced approximately 520 V-J features to 10 to 15, which were used in a naive Bayes classifier (R e1071). The raw public reads went through TCRdb reprocessing: fastp at Q25, MiXCR clone calling, in-frame beta chains kept. Rows are combined by CDR3 protein, so each entry shows the most common genes and DNA. These V and J calls originate from TCRdb's pipeline instead of the authors' own analysis. This sample comprises 600,000 to 650,000 distinct CDR3 sequences, about 20% of them detected only once. The leading ten clones occupy 30% to 40% of the sample.

Points on this clonotype: What antigen it recognizes has not been identified. An end of the junction differs from the germline gene, which may be a read error.

The study at large found these results: A 13 V-J signature model separated ophthalmopathy from stable hyperthyroidism, with over 85% sensitivity and 81.08% specificity in cross-validation and 80%/75% in testing. No statistical method was used to set the sample size in advance, and investigators knew the group allocation. Most expanded thyroid clonotypes (frequency above 0.001) were also found in blood, which suggests that blood repertoires may mirror thyroid immune responses. In validation, the model predicted progression to ophthalmopathy with around 71% sensitivity and roughly 75% specificity, a median of 6.5 months before onset.

Ophthalmopathy patients had moderately to severely active disease, with a Clinical Activity Score of 3 or more, a NOSPECS grade of 4 or more, and a disease duration of less than 3 months. Patients with uncontrolled infections, other autoimmune diseases, pregnancy or lactation were excluded. Diagnoses were based on clinical symptoms, serum thyroxine and TRAb, thyroid ultrasound and orbital computed tomography. Ficoll-Paque density gradient centrifugation was used to isolate PBMCs from approximately 10 ml of fresh peripheral blood. Total RNA was extracted with Trizol reagent, and quality was checked on an Agilent 2100 Bioanalyzer.

The specimen sequenced was blood. The chain uses TRBV12-3 or TRBV12-4 and TRBJ2-7, and TRBD2 aligns with 10 junction nucleotides. This sequence was found in a young man with Graves' ophthalmopathy. In nucleotides, the sequence is TGTGCCAGCAGCCCCGGACTAGCGGATTACGGGCAGTACTTC. Translated, this gives CASSPGLADYGQYF.